What follows are 23 T cell receptor beta chains derived from one specimen sequenced in a study of Ad26.COV2.S vaccination and SARS-CoV-2 variants. The table came from immunoSEQ multiplex PCR; TCRdb's copy has only in-frame clones and leaves some out. The sample records under 550,000 clones, more than 80% being singletons. As to treatment: roughly 20 received Ad26.COV2.S at low or high dose, single or two shots; about 5 received placebo; per-sample allocation not given. At day 63 after the first vaccine or placebo injection, samples were drawn. The starting material was peripheral blood, obtained in a trial of Ad26.COV2.S vaccine versus placebo. The receptors shown here come from a person aged 18 to 65 who received the Ad26.COV2.S COVID-19 vaccine or a placebo.

The chain recombines TRBV10-1 with TRBJ2-7; 10 nucleotides line up with TRBD2. Looked up from germline, CDR1 is WNHNN and CDR2 is SYGVQD (reference sequence). V lost 5 bases and J lost 6; bases outside the gene matches: 16. The CDR3 is 17 amino acids. The CDR3 region is CASSHDPAGGPSPEQYF. CDR3 nucleotides: TGCGCCAGCAGTCACGACCCAGCGGGAGGGCCATCCCCCGAGCAGTACTTC.

The chain links TRBV5-1 to TRBJ2-1; 10 nucleotides agree with TRBD2. This CDR3 region has 13 residues. CDR1 is SGHRS and CDR2 is YFSETQ in the germline V gene. The V and J ends lost 3 bases and 12 bases, in that order; junction bases with no gene match: 6. CDR3 amino acids: CASSSSGSPVQFF. CDR3 DNA sequence: TGCGCCAGCAGCTCTAGCGGGAGTCCGGTGCAGTTCTTC.

This clone was recorded once. This chain connects TRBV11-2 to TRBJ1-6, with unresolved D. CDR1 and CDR2 from the germline V gene are SGHAT and FQNNGV. V lost 11 bases to trimming and J lost 0 bases, with 11 bases between them. CDR3 length: 14 residues. The CDR3 here is CACSAGSYNSPLHF. The CDR3 bases are TGTGCCTGCTCGGCGGGCTCCTATAATTCACCCCTCCACTTT.

This clone has a handful of counts. The chain employs TRBV6-6 and TRBJ1-5; weak D call: TRBD1 (5 bases). Trimming removed 7 bases from V and 6 bases from J, with 16 bases in between. The CDR3 covers 14 residues. Per germline, CDR1 MNHNY and CDR2 SVGAGI (reference sequence). This CDR3 is CASTPRAGIQPQHF. The CDR3 bases are TGTGCCAGCACCCCCCGGGCAGGGATTCAGCCCCAGCATTTT.

The chain is built from TRBV27 and TRBJ2-1; 7 positions match TRBD2. This CDR3 spans 14 amino acids. Germline CDR1 and CDR2: MNHEY and SMNVEV (reference sequence). After removal of 4 bases from V and 1 base from J, the junction contained 1 base not matched to a gene. This CDR3 is CASSSGGSYNEQFF. CDR3 sequence (DNA): TGTGCCAGCAGTTCCGGGGGGTCCTACAATGAGCAGTTCTTC.

The chain employs TRBV2 and TRBJ2-1, with 8 bases that match TRBD2. The germline gives CDR1 SNHLY, CDR2 FYNNEI. V gave up 8 bases and J gave up 8 bases; unmatched junction bases: 14. This CDR3 contains 15 residues. The CDR3 region is CASGTSPPLGYEQFF. Written as DNA, the CDR3 is TGTGCCAGCGGGACTAGTCCCCCTCTCGGCTATGAGCAGTTCTTC.

This clone was seen once. The chain links TRBV19 to TRBJ2-3; no reliable D call. V lost 3 bases to trimming and J lost 6 bases, with 7 bases between them. CDR1 LNHDA and CDR2 SQIVND come from the germline V gene (reference sequence). The CDR3 has 12 amino acids. The CDR3 region is CASSMRLDTQYF. CDR3 bases: TGTGCCAGTAGTATGCGGTTGGATACGCAGTATTTT.

V and J are TRBV6-2 or TRBV6-3 and TRBJ2-2; no clear D gene. CDR1 and CDR2 from the germline V gene are MNHEY and SVGEGT. This CDR3 comprises 16 residues. V lost 4 bases to trimming and J lost 6 bases, with 18 bases between them. CDR3 protein: CASSSPPSGSSGELFF. CDR3 bases: TGTGCCAGCAGTTCCCCTCCATCTGGTTCGTCCGGGGAGCTGTTTTTT.

V gene TRBV5-8 combines with J gene TRBJ1-4, with D tentatively TRBD1 (6 bases). Germline V gene lookup returns CDR1 SGHTS and CDR2 YDEGEE. The CDR3 is made up of 16 amino acids. V lost 0 bases to trimming and J lost 7 bases, with 16 bases between them. The CDR3 sequence: CASSLVAGGDSEKLFF. Written as DNA, the CDR3 is TGTGCCAGCAGCTTGGTGGCGGGGGGCGATTCTGAAAAACTGTTTTTT.

About this clone itself: Its ends do not fully match the called genes, so a read error is possible. This chain joins TRBV18 and TRBJ1-1, with TRBD1 matching over 9 bases. Germline CDR1 and CDR2: KGHSH and LQKENI. CDR3 length: 16 amino acids. Written as DNA, the CDR3 is TGTGCCAGCTCACCAAGCGAAGGGACAGGGAACGCTGAAGCTTTCTTT. This translates into CASSPSEGTGNAEAFF. Complete variable domain (other parts from reference TRBV18 and TRBJ1-1): NAGVMQNPRHLVRRRGQEARLRCSPMKGHSHVYWYRQLPEEGLKFMVYLQKENIIDESGMPKERFSAEFPKEGPSILRIQQVVRGDSAAYFCASSPSEGTGNAEAFFGQGTRLTVV.

V gene TRBV4-3 combines with J gene TRBJ2-3; D is undetermined. V was pared by 0 bases and J by 0 bases, with 4 bases between. Germline values: CDR1 LGHNA, CDR2 YSLEER. The CDR3 consists of 14 residues. For the CDR3, the DNA is TGCGCCAGCAGCCAAGATGTCAGCACAGATACGCAGTATTTT. Its translation: CASSQDVSTDTQYF.

The chain employs TRBV6-2 or TRBV6-3 and TRBJ2-2; maybe TRBD2 (5 bases). With 0 bases removed from V and 7 bases from J, the gap between germline ends came to 15 bases. Germline V lookup: CDR1 MNHEY, CDR2 SVGEGT. The CDR3 has 16 amino acids. CDR3 region: CASSYSGRGIGGELFF. The CDR3 DNA reads as TGTGCCAGCAGTTACTCGGGTAGAGGGATCGGCGGGGAGCTGTTTTTT.

The chain has TRBV6-2 or TRBV6-3 and TRBJ1-5; TRBD1 matches at 9 bases. The CDR3 extends over 17 amino acids. Germline V lookup: CDR1 MNHEY, CDR2 SVGEGT. The trim removed 1 base at V and 6 bases at J, leaving 10 bases unmatched. The CDR3 DNA follows: TGTGCCAGCAGTTACTTGAGCGGGACAGGGATTGGTCAGCCCCAGCATTTT. Protein: CASSYLSGTGIGQPQHF.

The chain couples TRBV28 to TRBJ2-1; D unclear. Trimming left V 3 bases short and J 2 bases short, with 5 bases between. The V gene's germline CDR1 is MDHEN and CDR2 SYDVKM. CDR3 length: 13 residues. The CDR3 region has the DNA TGTGCCAGCAGTTTCTACACCTACAATGAGCAGTTCTTC. Residues: CASSFYTYNEQFF.

The chain recombines TRBV7-8 with TRBJ2-5, with 7 bases aligning to TRBD1. Looked up from germline, CDR1 is SGHVS and CDR2 is FQNEAQ. J lost 5 bases, V lost 5 bases, and 23 bases had no gene match. The CDR3 loop spans 19 amino acids. CDR3 sequence (DNA): TGTGCCAGCAGCCTCATAGAACAGGGGAAGGGGGCCCTCGGGGAGACCCAGTACTTC. Amino acid sequence: CASSLIEQGKGALGETQYF.

This sequence joins TRBV12-3 or TRBV12-4 and TRBJ2-7; D may be TRBD1 or TRBD2 (5 bases each). The CDR3 is 12 residues long. The V and J ends lost 6 bases and 5 bases respectively, with 11 bases between them. The CDR3 sequence: CASRRGVNEQYF. The CDR3 DNA is TGTGCCAGCAGGAGGGGTGTCAACGAGCAGTACTTC.

V is TRBV19 and J is TRBJ2-3, with D maybe TRBD2 (5 bases). The V and J ends lost 5 bases and 4 bases respectively, with 10 bases between them. This CDR3 is built from 13 residues. CDR1 and CDR2 from the germline V gene are LNHDA and SQIVND (reference sequence). The CDR3 is CASSSVGADTQYF. The CDR3 bases are TGTGCCAGTAGTTCGGTGGGAGCAGATACGCAGTATTTT.

The chain uses TRBV6-2 or TRBV6-3 and TRBJ1-5; 9 positions match TRBD1. This CDR3 comprises 14 residues. The germline V gene encodes CDR1 MNHEY and CDR2 SVGEGT. V shed 6 bases, J shed 7 bases, and the junction held 7 bases outside the gene matches. The chain's CDR3 is CASSPTGGRQPQHF. The CDR3 DNA sequence: TGTGCCAGCAGCCCTACAGGGGGCCGGCAGCCCCAGCATTTT.

The chain carries TRBV7-2 and TRBJ2-3, with 12 bases that match TRBD2. This CDR3 contains 18 residues. J lost 5 bases, V lost 3 bases, and 12 bases had no gene match. Germline CDR1 and CDR2: SGHTA and FQGNSA. The CDR3 region has the DNA TGTGCCAGCAGCTTGGACCATCGACTAGCGGGAGAGAGAGATACGCAGTATTTT. It is translated as CASSLDHRLAGERDTQYF.

This sequence joins TRBV29-1 and TRBJ1-1, with no clear D. In germline, CDR1 is SQVTM, CDR2 ANQGSEA. The CDR3 runs 13 residues. Trimming took 4 bases from V and 1 from J, leaving 10 bases between them. The CDR3 loop reads CSVVAQPNTEAFF. In DNA, the CDR3 is TGCAGCGTTGTTGCGCAGCCGAACACTGAAGCTTTCTTT.

This chain joins TRBV7-3 and TRBJ2-1, with TRBD2 matching over 9 bases. The junction had 6 bases not matched to a gene; V was cut back by 5 bases and J by 4 bases. Looked up from germline, CDR1 is SGHTA and CDR2 is FQGTGA. The CDR3 is 15 amino acids. This CDR3 is CASSPPGLAYNEQFF. The CDR3 DNA sequence: TGTGCCAGCAGCCCACCGGGACTAGCTTACAATGAGCAGTTCTTC.

This rearrangement joins TRBV7-9 to TRBJ2-7; D might be TRBD1 (5 bases). Trimming pared 1 base from V and 3 bases from J, leaving 13 bases between. The germline gives CDR1 SEHNR, CDR2 FQNEAQ (reference sequence). The CDR3 consists of 15 residues. CDR3 in amino acids: CASSLVVGQGYEQYF. The CDR3 DNA follows: TGTGCCAGCAGCTTAGTGGTCGGGCAGGGCTACGAGCAGTACTTC.

The V call is TRBV7-9, the J call TRBJ2-7; 9 nucleotides line up with TRBD2. Germline V gene lookup returns CDR1 SEHNR and CDR2 FQNEAQ (reference sequence). The junction had 5 bases not matched to a gene; V was cut back by 11 bases and J by 3 bases. This CDR3 region has 12 residues. The chain's CDR3 is CACSGSNYEQYF. CDR3 coding DNA: TGTGCCTGTAGCGGGAGTAACTACGAGCAGTACTTC.